This TCR beta chain was obtained from a study of molecular identifiers for immune sequencing clone quantification. Libraries used roughly 17,000 to 1,000,000 sorted naive CD8 T cells and 10%, 30% or 50% RNA input. Naive CD8 T cells were picked out by sorting for CD8+CD4-CCR7+CD45RA+. TCRdb re-called the PCR reads through MiXCR, storing one row per CDR3 protein. Found here are approximately 590,000 distinct CDR3 sequences, about 25% of them singletons; the top ten hold about 0.81%. Study-wide results and limits: Whereas clones above 20 RNA copies held under 1% of naive-cell molecules, they held over 98% of effector molecules.

Germline V gene sequence: CDR1 GTSNPN, CDR2 SVGIG (reference sequence). The CDR3 spans 13 residues. The ends were cut back, 5 bases at V and 3 bases at J, with 14 bases in the middle. This clonotype was counted many times. The antigen remains undetermined. The gene calls are TRBV30 and TRBJ2-7; D is ambiguous. The source material was naive CD8+ T cells from blood, with Jurkat cell RNA spiked in. Subset described: FACS-sorted CD8+CD4-CCR7+CD45RA+ naive T cells. The TCR comes from a human donor in good health. Some libraries in this study had Jurkat cell RNA spiked in. The CDR3 coding sequence is TGTGCCTGGGATGACGACCTGAACTACGAGCAGTACTTC. This translates into CAWDDDLNYEQYF.